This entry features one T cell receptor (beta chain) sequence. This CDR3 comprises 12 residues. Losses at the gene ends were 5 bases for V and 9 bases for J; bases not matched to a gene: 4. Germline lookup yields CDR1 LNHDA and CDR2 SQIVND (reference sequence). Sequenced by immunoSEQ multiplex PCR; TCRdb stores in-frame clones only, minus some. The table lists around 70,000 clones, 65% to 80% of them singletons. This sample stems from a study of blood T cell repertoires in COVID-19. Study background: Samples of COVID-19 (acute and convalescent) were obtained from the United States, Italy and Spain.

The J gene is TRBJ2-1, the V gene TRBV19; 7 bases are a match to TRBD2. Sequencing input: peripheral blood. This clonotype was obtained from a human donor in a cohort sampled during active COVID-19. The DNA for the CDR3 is TGTGCCAGTAGTGGGGGGGATAGTGAGCAGTTCTTC. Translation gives CASSGGDSEQFF.